This T cell receptor beta chain was captured in a study of cytomegalovirus exposure and HLA in healthy donors. CDR3 length: 16 residues. Trimming took 5 bases from V and 6 from J; bases not matched to a gene: 16. The germline V gene encodes CDR1 SGHKS and CDR2 YYEKEE (reference sequence). The PCR was carried out with 60 Vbeta primers and 13 Jbeta primers. The data were produced by immunoSEQ multiplex PCR, yet TCRdb's version contains in-frame clones alone and is incomplete. Seen here are about 160,000 clones, 84% observed once, and the top ten hold roughly 6.5%. This receptor was identified in a man aged 45-65 years in good health and CMV-seropositive. Sample: PBMCs. The chain joins TRBV5-5 to TRBJ1-1; TRBD1 agrees at 7 bases. CDR3 amino acids: CASRQRGDSAISEAFF. The CDR3 DNA sequence: TGTGCCAGCAGACAAAGAGGGGACAGTGCTATTTCTGAAGCTTTCTTT.